Listed here are 14 T cell receptor beta chains from one sample, sequenced in a study of identical twins. Via MiXCR, TCRdb re-called the 5' RACE reads, giving one row per CDR3 protein. The table has about 900,000 distinct CDR3 sequences, about 12% seen once. These sequences were also reported in another study, on yellow fever vaccine responses in identical twins.

Sequenced: PBMCs. The receptors were gathered from a woman under 30 in good health.

This clonotype has just one count. Written as DNA, the CDR3 is TGCGCCAGCAGCTTGGGGACTAGCGGGGTCTGGGGCACAGATACGCAGTATTTT. Its translation: CASSLGTSGVWGTDTQYF. The chain has TRBV5-1 and TRBJ2-3; 12 bases agree with TRBD2. Germline values: CDR1 SGHRS, CDR2 YFSETQ. The CDR3 runs to 18 residues. V shed 0 bases, J shed 1 base, and the junction held 6 bases outside the gene matches.

V is TRBV20-1 and J is TRBJ2-2, with 7 bases that match TRBD2. Trimming cost V 2 bases and J 6 bases; bases outside gene matches: 6. The CDR3 runs 14 residues. Germline values: CDR1 DFQATT, CDR2 SNEGSKA (reference sequence). The CDR3 spells CSARSRGSAGELFF. DNA for the CDR3: TGCAGTGCTAGATCTCGCGGGAGCGCCGGGGAGCTGTTTTTT.

The J gene is TRBJ1-1, the V gene TRBV29-1, with a weak D call TRBD1 (6 bases). Trimming cost V 6 bases and J 4 bases, with 9 bases left between them. The germline V gene encodes CDR1 SQVTM and CDR2 ANQGSEA. There are 11 residues in the CDR3. CDR3 DNA sequence: TGCAGCGTGGGGGCCCTCACTGAAGCTTTCTTT. Translating gives CSVGALTEAFF.

The chain combines TRBV6-1 with TRBJ2-2; no definite D call. This CDR3 has 13 residues. Germline CDR1 and CDR2: MNHNS and SASEGT. The V end was cut by 5 bases, the J end by 10 bases, with 14 bases between. The CDR3 DNA reads as TGTGCCAGCAGTAGACGCCGGGTTGAGGAGCTGTTTTTT. Protein product: CASSRRRVEELFF.

This chain links TRBV12-3 or TRBV12-4 with TRBJ1-1, with D maybe TRBD1 (6 bases). The CDR3 contains 15 residues. The ends were cut back, 6 bases at V and 6 bases at J, with 20 bases in the middle. CDR3 region: CASRLGGLDGAEAFF. The CDR3 coding sequence is TGTGCCAGCAGACTAGGGGGGTTGGACGGGGCTGAAGCTTTCTTT.

V is TRBV20-1 and J is TRBJ2-3; 11 bases match TRBD1. Germline CDR1 and CDR2: DFQATT and SNEGSKA (reference sequence). The junction had 8 bases not matched to a gene; V was cut back by 4 bases and J by 5 bases. The CDR3 length is 15 residues. The CDR3 spells CSAKTGTGGVDTQYF. The CDR3 region has the DNA TGCAGTGCTAAAACCGGGACAGGGGGGGTAGATACGCAGTATTTT.

This chain joins TRBV4-2 and TRBJ2-1; D might be TRBD2 (6 bases). The CDR3 totals 17 residues. CDR1 is LGHNA, CDR2 YNFKEQ, per germline. Trimming removed 0 bases from V and 0 bases from J, with 12 bases in between. The DNA of the CDR3 is TGTGCCAGCAGCCAAGATCTGGGGGGAGGCTCCTACAATGAGCAGTTCTTC. It yields the protein CASSQDLGGGSYNEQFF.

The chain carries TRBV2 and TRBJ2-1; TRBD2 agrees at 10 bases. This CDR3 is built from 16 residues. With 1 base clipped from V and 5 bases from J, the junction kept 5 bases outside the gene matches. Germline assignment: CDR1 SNHLY and CDR2 FYNNEI. CDR3 nucleotide sequence: TGTGCCAGCAGTGAAGTCGGTCTAGCGGGGGACAATGAGCAGTTCTTC. Translating gives CASSEVGLAGDNEQFF.

The chain joins TRBV27 to TRBJ2-7; D gene unclear. Trimming left V 0 bases short and J 5 bases short, with 11 bases between. The CDR3 consists of 14 residues. Germline assignment: CDR1 MNHEY and CDR2 SMNVEV (reference sequence). In nucleotides, the CDR3 is TGTGCCAGCAGTTTATCGAAGGGTTGGGACGAGCAGTACGTC. As protein: CASSLSKGWDEQYV.

This clonotype was seen repeatedly, ten times or more. J is TRBJ2-1 and V is TRBV24-1; 10 positions match TRBD2. The CDR3 is 16 residues long. V shed 4 bases, J shed 5 bases, and the junction held 7 bases outside the gene matches. Per the germline V gene, CDR1 is KGHDR and CDR2 is SFDVKD. In DNA, the CDR3 is TGTGCCACCAGTGACCGGAGCGGGGGGGCCCACAATGAGCAGTTCTTC. This sequence encodes CATSDRSGGAHNEQFF.

The table lists this clonotype with a few counts. The V gene is TRBV6-1, the J gene TRBJ2-1; tentative D call: TRBD1 (6 bases). Germline V gene data show CDR1 as MNHNS and CDR2 as SASEGT. The CDR3 sequence is 16 residues long. Trimming left V 6 bases short and J 5 bases short, with 20 bases between. CDR3 nucleotides: TGTGCCAGCAGCGGCCAGGCCGGGACACTTGACAATGAGCAGTTCTTC. Protein sequence: CASSGQAGTLDNEQFF.

The CDR3 DNA follows: TGCGCCAGCAGCCCCTACCTTAGCGGGAGTTTGGATACGCAGTATTTT. Amino acid sequence: CASSPYLSGSLDTQYF. The chain couples TRBV4-1 to TRBJ2-3, with 9 bases matching TRBD2. With 4 bases clipped from V and 6 bases from J, the junction kept 11 bases outside the gene matches. This CDR3 spans 16 amino acids. Germline CDR1 reads MGHRA; CDR2 reads YSYEKL.

In its sample, this clonotype was seen a few times. The V and J genes are TRBV5-6 and TRBJ2-6; 8 bases are shared with TRBD2. V lost 2 bases and J lost 2; bases outside the gene matches: 6. The CDR3 spans 17 residues. Germline V gives CDR1 SGHDT, CDR2 YYEEEE. The CDR3: CASSFRSGGTGANVLTF. As DNA, the CDR3 is TGTGCCAGCAGCTTTAGGTCGGGAGGGACTGGGGCCAACGTCCTGACTTTC.

This chain joins TRBV12-3 or TRBV12-4 and TRBJ2-7; D gene uncertain. The CDR3 sequence is 13 residues long. V was clipped by 3 bases and J by 2 bases, with 8 bases between them. In DNA form, the CDR3 reads TGTGCCAGCAGTTTTAGTTCACCCTACGAGCAGTACTTC. Its translation: CASSFSSPYEQYF.